The sequence of this T cell receptor beta chain was determined in a study of PD-1 blockade in classical Hodgkin lymphoma. Study details: Intravenous infusions of nivolumab 3 mg/kg reached patients every 2 weeks. Broader study findings: Reports indicated that newly diagnosed patients had lower baseline TCR diversity than healthy donors did.

Per germline, CDR1 LGHNT and CDR2 FRNRAP. This CDR3 contains 16 residues. The V gene lost 1 base and the J gene lost 0 bases, with 10 bases spanning the gap. Points on this clone: What it recognizes is unknown.

All patients relapsed after autologous stem cell transplantation, and brentuximab vedotin exposure varied. The study recorded best responses of complete response, partial response or progressive disease. Sequencing used immunoSEQ multiplex PCR; TCRdb keeps in-frame clones, though not all of them. The table has tens of thousands of clones, about 88% seen once. The source of this sequence is a human donor with classical Hodgkin lymphoma. This sequence joins TRBV12-5 and TRBJ2-1; D is perhaps TRBD1 (6 bases). Sequencing was performed on peripheral blood mononuclear cells (PBMCs), taken at baseline. The CDR3 sequence is CASGLDLGGSYNEQFF. The CDR3 region has the DNA TGTGCTAGTGGTTTGGACCTAGGGGGCTCCTACAATGAGCAGTTCTTC. The full variable domain, completed using reference TRBV12-5 and TRBJ2-1, is DARVTQTPRHKVTEMGQEVTMRCQPILGHNTVFWYRQTMMQGLELLAYFRNRAPLDDSGMPKDRFSAEMPDATLATLKIQPSEPRDSAVYFCASGLDLGGSYNEQFFGPGTRLTVL.